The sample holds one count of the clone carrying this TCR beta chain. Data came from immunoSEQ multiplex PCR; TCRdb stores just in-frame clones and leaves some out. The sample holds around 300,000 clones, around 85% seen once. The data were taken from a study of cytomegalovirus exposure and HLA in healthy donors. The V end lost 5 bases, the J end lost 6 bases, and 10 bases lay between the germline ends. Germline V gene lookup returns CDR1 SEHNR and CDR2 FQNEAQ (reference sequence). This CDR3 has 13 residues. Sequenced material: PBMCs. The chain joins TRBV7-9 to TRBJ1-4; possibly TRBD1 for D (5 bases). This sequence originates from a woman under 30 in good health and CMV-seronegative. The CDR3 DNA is TGTGCCAGCAGCCCCGTAGGGGATGAAAAACTGTTTTTT. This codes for CASSPVGDEKLFF.